Included here is one TCR beta chain sequence, with context. Sequenced by immunoSEQ multiplex PCR; TCRdb stores in-frame clones only, minus some. Among approximately 140,000 clones listed, roughly nine tenths were seen once. The data belong to a study of T cell responses to AZD1222 COVID-19 vaccine. The length of the CDR3 is 14 residues. Germline V gives CDR1 SGHTA, CDR2 FQGTGA. V was trimmed by 5 bases and J by 4 bases, leaving 14 bases between them. The clonotype comes from an adult in good health. This rearrangement joins TRBV7-3 to TRBJ1-1; weak D call: TRBD1 (5 bases). Specimen: peripheral blood, collected on day 0 of AZD1222 vaccination. The CDR3: CASSTVGRSTEAFF. CDR3 DNA sequence: TGTGCCAGCAGCACGGTGGGGCGGAGCACTGAAGCTTTCTTT.